This TCR beta chain was sequenced during a study of shared T cell receptors in the human thymus. The data were produced by immunoSEQ multiplex PCR, yet TCRdb's version contains in-frame clones alone and is incomplete. The sample carries 500,000 to 850,000 clones, over 75% recorded once. The CDR3 spans 14 residues. Germline V gives CDR1 MDHEN, CDR2 SYDVKM. V was clipped by 3 bases and J by 3 bases, with 11 bases between them. The same data also went into a second study, on human thymus T cells. That work adds: It was healthy Finnish infants having corrective surgery for congenital heart defects who were the donors. Resections that were taken during corrective heart surgery supplied the thymus tissue.

The sample taken for sequencing was thymocytes. The chain couples TRBV28 to TRBJ1-2; possible D gene TRBD1, 5 bases. This receptor was taken from a boy less than two years old with a congenital heart defect. CDR3 region: CASSLQGLDYGYTF. The CDR3 DNA sequence: TGTGCCAGCAGTTTGCAGGGTTTGGACTATGGCTACACCTTC.